This T cell receptor (beta chain) was captured in a study of beta chain features in type 1 diabetes. About the study: Examined across all samples were roughly 100 million sorted cells.

Germline V lookup: CDR1 SGHRS, CDR2 YFSETQ. Trimming took 3 bases from V and 4 from J; bases not matched to a gene: 10. The CDR3 is 16 amino acids. Overall study findings and caveats: Possibly, sequencing cDNA over-represented cells that had high TCR expression levels. At VDJ recombination sites, type 1 diabetes patients had fewer insertions and more deleted nucleotides.

As concerns this clone: Antigen: not known.

Expressed TCRB transcripts were sequenced because the entire RNA isolate underwent reverse transcription. The repertoire was sequenced with immunoSEQ multiplex PCR; TCRdb's copy has only in-frame clones and lacks some. Of 60,000 to 75,000 clones listed, over 50% are singletons. Specimen: Tregs from blood. The gene calls are TRBV5-1 and TRBJ2-5; 9 bases are shared with TRBD1. The clonotype comes from a woman aged 18 to 35 in good health. DNA for the CDR3: TGCGCCAGCAGCTCGCGAACAGGGGGCTCAGGAGAGACCCAGTACTTC. It yields the protein CASSSRTGGSGETQYF.